One and the same sample provided the 25 T cell receptor beta chains below, sequenced in a study of CD8 T cells in Susac syndrome. RNA was extracted with the RNeasy kit, and a quantity of roughly 0.5 to 1 ug was reverse transcribed using random hexamers. TCRdb called the immunoSEQ multiplex PCR reads again in MiXCR, with one record for every CDR3 protein. The table shows 150,000 or so distinct CDR3 sequences, with around 96% occurring only once. Sequenced material: CD4+ T cells from PBMCs. The receptor set was obtained from a human donor with Susac syndrome.

The CDR3 DNA is TGTGCCAGCAGCTTGCGCGGGGGACCGGCAGAAGAGACCCAGTACTTC. It codes for CASSLRGGPAEETQYF. V gene TRBV5-6 combines with J gene TRBJ2-5; TRBD2 agrees at 7 bases. V lost 1 base and J lost 3; bases outside the gene matches: 9. The CDR3 consists of 16 residues. Germline values: CDR1 SGHDT, CDR2 YYEEEE.

V gene TRBV12-3 or TRBV12-4 combines with J gene TRBJ2-7; TRBD1 matches at 9 bases. The CDR3 sequence is 15 residues long. V dropped 5 bases and J dropped 5; count of bases not matched to a gene: 10. In nucleotides, the CDR3 is TGTGCCAGCAGTCCCACAGGGGGCATTGGGAACGAGCAGTACTTC. Amino acid sequence: CASSPTGGIGNEQYF.

This rearrangement joins TRBV12-3 or TRBV12-4 to TRBJ2-2, with D possibly being TRBD1 (6 bases). The CDR3 length is 15 residues. Trimming shortened V by 5 bases and J by 3 bases, and 13 bases separated the two germline ends. The chain's CDR3 is CASSRAGADTGELFF. The CDR3 nucleotides read TGTGCCAGCAGTCGGGCAGGGGCAGACACCGGGGAGCTGTTTTTT.

The rearrangement uses TRBV7-2 and TRBJ1-4; D perhaps matches TRBD1 (6 bases). Trimming took 10 bases from V and 4 from J, leaving 16 bases between them. The CDR3 sequence is 14 residues long. CDR1 is SGHTA and CDR2 is FQGNSA in the germline V gene. CDR3 protein: CATRFGGLNEKLFF. CDR3 nucleotide sequence: TGTGCCACTCGATTCGGGGGCCTTAATGAAAAACTGTTTTTT.

This sequence joins TRBV5-4 and TRBJ2-3; D perhaps matches TRBD2 (5 bases). CDR1 is SGHNT and CDR2 is YYREEE in the germline V gene (reference sequence). The CDR3 contains 14 residues. The germline V and J ends were trimmed by 5 bases and 3 bases, with 13 bases remaining between them. CDR3 sequence reads: CASSVSRGTDTQYF. Here the CDR3 DNA reads TGTGCCAGCAGTGTGAGTCGGGGTACAGATACGCAGTATTTT.

The chain links TRBV6-5 to TRBJ1-6; the D is unclear. This CDR3 comprises 15 residues. V was shortened by 0 bases and J by 8 bases, with 11 bases between the two germline ends. Germline assignment: CDR1 MNHEY and CDR2 SVGAGI. The chain's CDR3 is CASSYSRVGYSPLHF. The CDR3 DNA reads as TGTGCCAGCAGTTACTCACGGGTCGGCTATTCACCCCTCCACTTT.

The chain recombines TRBV9 with TRBJ2-1; D remains ambiguous. This CDR3 is built from 15 residues. Trimming shortened V by 0 bases and J by 2 bases, and 9 bases separated the two germline ends. The V gene's germline CDR1 is SGDLS and CDR2 YYNGEE. The CDR3 sequence: CASSVERVAYNEQFF. The CDR3 region has the DNA TGTGCCAGCAGCGTAGAAAGGGTTGCCTACAATGAGCAGTTCTTC.

This clonotype showed up just once. J is TRBJ2-7 and V is TRBV9; 8 positions match TRBD1. V lost 2 bases, J lost 6 bases, and 7 bases stayed unmatched. The CDR3 covers 14 residues. In germline, CDR1 is SGDLS, CDR2 YYNGEE. CDR3 bases: TGTGCCAGCAGCGTGGGAGACAGGGGAGTCGAGCAGTACTTC. Translation gives CASSVGDRGVEQYF.

The chain combines TRBV6-2 or TRBV6-3 with TRBJ2-5; TRBD1 or TRBD2 may be the D gene (5 bases each). The germline V gene has CDR1 MNHEY and CDR2 SVGEGT. This CDR3 region has 14 residues. V was shortened by 6 bases and J by 1 base, with 12 bases between the two germline ends. The DNA of the CDR3 is TGTGCCAGCAGACGGGACCCAAGCCAAGAGACCCAGTACTTC. Translation: CASRRDPSQETQYF.

The chain has TRBV7-2 and TRBJ1-2; D remains unclear. Between the trimmed V and J ends, which lost 5 bases and 7 bases, there was a span of 14 bases. The germline V gene encodes CDR1 SGHTA and CDR2 FQGNSA. CDR3 size: 13 residues. The CDR3 nucleotides are TGTGCCAGCAGCCTTGACATGGCAAGTGGCTACACCTTC. Its protein is CASSLDMASGYTF.

The chain recombines TRBV3-1 with TRBJ2-7; D gene uncertain. The ends were cut back, 4 bases at V and 7 bases at J, with 8 bases in the middle. CDR3 size: 11 residues. Looked up from germline, CDR1 is LGHDT and CDR2 is YNNKEL (reference sequence). In nucleotides, the CDR3 is TGTGCCAGCAGCCGAACGGAGGAGCAGTACTTC. Translated: CASSRTEEQYF.

The V and J genes are TRBV19 and TRBJ2-7, with D possibly TRBD1 on 5 matching bases. Trimming removed 4 bases from V and 2 bases from J, with 9 bases in between. The germline V gene has CDR1 LNHDA and CDR2 SQIVND (reference sequence). This CDR3 has 13 amino acids. CDR3: CASSKDRAYEQYF. For the CDR3, the DNA is TGTGCCAGTAGTAAAGACAGAGCCTACGAGCAGTACTTC.

This sequence joins TRBV28 and TRBJ2-3, with 11 bases matching TRBD2. Germline V gives CDR1 MDHEN, CDR2 SYDVKM. The V and J ends lost 4 bases and 2 bases, in that order; junction bases with no gene match: 8. This CDR3 spans 17 amino acids. CDR3 nucleotide sequence: TGTGCCAGCAGTTCCCCCCTGGGACTAGCGGACACAGATACGCAGTATTTT. Its protein product is CASSSPLGLADTDTQYF.

The V and J genes are TRBV18 and TRBJ2-1; 8 bases agree with TRBD2. Trimming cost V 3 bases and J 8 bases; bases outside gene matches: 12. CDR1 is KGHSH, CDR2 LQKENI, per germline. The CDR3 length is 16 residues. Here the CDR3 reads CASSPFTASGSHEQFF. CDR3 DNA sequence: TGTGCCAGCTCACCTTTCACGGCTAGCGGGTCTCATGAGCAGTTCTTC.

V and J are TRBV28 and TRBJ1-2, with D tentatively TRBD1 (6 bases). The CDR3 contains 14 residues. The V gene lost 5 bases and the J gene lost 4 bases, with 14 bases spanning the gap. Germline-derived CDR1 and CDR2 are MDHEN and SYDVKM. The CDR3 nucleotides read TGTGCCAGCAGTCTCATTGGACAGCCCTATGGCTACACCTTC. Its protein is CASSLIGQPYGYTF.

The chain joins TRBV13 to TRBJ2-3, with a tentative D call TRBD2 (5 bases). This CDR3 region has 15 residues. From germline, CDR1 is PRHDT and CDR2 FYEKMQ (reference sequence). Trimming took 3 bases from V and 10 from J, leaving 20 bases between them. CDR3 sequence: CASSFPTDLAGSQYF. The CDR3 DNA is TGTGCCAGCAGCTTCCCCACCGATCTAGCCGGCTCGCAGTATTTT.

This sequence joins TRBV20-1 and TRBJ1-5, with a possible D match to TRBD1 (6 bases). Trimming removed 4 bases from V and 3 bases from J, with 10 bases in between. The germline CDR1 and CDR2 sequences are DFQATT and SNEGSKA (reference sequence). This CDR3 is built from 13 residues. The DNA of the CDR3 is TGCAGTGCTACACGGACAGACAATCAGCCCCAGCATTTT. It translates to CSATRTDNQPQHF.

This clonotype was seen a single time. The chain couples TRBV4-3 to TRBJ2-7; 10 positions agree with TRBD1. V lost 0 bases, J lost 3 bases, and 5 bases stayed unmatched. Germline CDR1 is LGHNA and CDR2 is YSLEER. The CDR3 has 16 amino acids. This chain's CDR3 is CASSQEGQGSYYEQYF. The CDR3 bases are TGCGCCAGCAGCCAAGAGGGACAGGGGAGCTACTACGAGCAGTACTTC.

V is TRBV15 and J is TRBJ2-7, with D possibly matching TRBD1 (5 bases). CDR1 is LNHNV, CDR2 YYDKDF, per germline (reference sequence). The V and J ends lost 0 bases and 5 bases respectively, with 14 bases between them. The CDR3 contains 15 residues. The CDR3 region is CATSRDWGLTNEQYF. CDR3 nucleotide sequence: TGTGCCACCAGCAGAGATTGGGGCTTGACCAACGAGCAGTACTTC.

The gene calls are TRBV19 and TRBJ2-2; the D is unclear. The length of the CDR3 is 13 residues. The V end lost 11 bases, the J end lost 1 base, and 11 bases lay between the germline ends. Germline CDR1 and CDR2: LNHDA and SQIVND (reference sequence). The CDR3 nucleotides read TGTGCCGGCCGGGCCGTGAACACCGGGGAGCTGTTTTTT. Protein sequence: CAGRAVNTGELFF.

With regard to this clonotype: The junction does not match germline at one end; this may be a read error. This chain uses TRBV12-3 or TRBV12-4 with TRBJ2-1; 10 nucleotides align to TRBD2. The CDR3 covers 12 residues. Here the CDR3 reads CASSSLAGAGIF. CDR3 nucleotides: TGTGCCAGCAGTTCCCTAGCGGGGGCAGGAATCTTC.

The chain carries TRBV5-1 and TRBJ1-2; a weak D match, TRBD1 (5 bases). The CDR3 has 15 residues. Germline CDR1 reads SGHRS; CDR2 reads YFSETQ. Trimming removed 4 bases at V and 4 bases at J, with 17 bases between. CDR3 nucleotides: TGCGCCAGCAGCCTCGAGACAGAACTGGTCTATGGCTACACCTTC. It translates to CASSLETELVYGYTF.

J is TRBJ1-3 and V is TRBV7-9, with D perhaps TRBD1 (6 bases). The CDR3 consists of 13 residues. Trimming took off 5 bases at V and 7 bases at J, with 12 bases between the two ends. Germline loops: CDR1 SEHNR, CDR2 FQNEAQ (reference sequence). CDR3 DNA sequence: TGTGCCAGCAGCCTTCAGGGGCGGAACACCATATATTTT. This gives the protein CASSLQGRNTIYF.

The V call is TRBV5-1, the J call TRBJ2-4; D is perhaps TRBD1 or TRBD2 (5 bases each). V lost 0 bases and J 7 bases, leaving 17 bases between the germline ends. This CDR3 has 16 amino acids. The germline CDR1 and CDR2 sequences are SGHRS and YFSETQ. CDR3 residues: CASSLETRGATNIQYF. DNA of the CDR3: TGCGCCAGCAGCTTGGAAACGAGGGGTGCGACGAACATTCAGTACTTC.

The count of this clonotype is one. The chain employs TRBV19 and TRBJ1-5; unclear D gene. V dropped 5 bases and J dropped 6 bases, with 11 bases sitting between them. CDR1 and CDR2 from the germline V gene are LNHDA and SQIVND (reference sequence). This CDR3 contains 13 residues. The CDR3 region has the DNA TGTGCCAGTAGTCCATTCACAGTTCAGCCCCAGCATTTT. It is translated as CASSPFTVQPQHF.